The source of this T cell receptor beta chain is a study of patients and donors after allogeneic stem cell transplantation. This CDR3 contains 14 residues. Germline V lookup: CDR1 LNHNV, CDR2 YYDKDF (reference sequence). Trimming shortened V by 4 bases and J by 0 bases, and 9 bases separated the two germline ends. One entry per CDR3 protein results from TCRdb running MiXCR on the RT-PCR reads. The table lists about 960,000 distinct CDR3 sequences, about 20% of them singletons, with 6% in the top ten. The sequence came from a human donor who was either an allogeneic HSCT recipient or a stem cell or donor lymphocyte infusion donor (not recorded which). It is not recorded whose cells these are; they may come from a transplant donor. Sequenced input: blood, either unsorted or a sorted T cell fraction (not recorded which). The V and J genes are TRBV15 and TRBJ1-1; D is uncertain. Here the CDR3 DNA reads TGTGCCACCAGCATTTCGCATCTGAACACTGAAGCTTTCTTT. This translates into CATSISHLNTEAFF.